The clone carrying this TCR beta chain was detected a few times. Its antigen is still unknown. Sequencing used immunoSEQ multiplex PCR; TCRdb keeps in-frame clones, though not all of them. In the table there are roughly 2,500 clones, approximately 59% of which are singletons. V lost 6 bases and J lost 0, with 12 bases in between. The germline gives CDR1 MNHNY, CDR2 SVGAGI (reference sequence). The length of the CDR3 is 16 residues. This sample was taken from a study of coeliac disease. Study in general: Disease groups: newly diagnosed active, refractory type I, gluten-free-diet controlled. Study findings and constraints: In active celiac disease, intraepithelial and lamina propria TRB and TRG repertoires were less clonal than controls. Intraepithelial and lamina propria fractions were not highly pure, so cross-contamination was possible.

Cells were frozen in aliquots of around 490,000, and one aliquot per fraction was sequenced. The sequenced sample consisted of intraepithelial lymphocytes from the gut. V is TRBV6-6 and J is TRBJ1-6, with D possibly matching TRBD1 (6 bases). The sequence came from a woman in her seventies with celiac disease on a gluten-free diet. The CDR3 DNA reads TGTGCCAGCAGGGTCGACAGGAGCTCCTATAATTCACCCCTCCACTTT. It yields the protein CASRVDRSSYNSPLHF.